This passage covers 29 T cell receptor beta chains from one sample sequenced in a study of T cell responses to AZD1222 COVID-19 vaccine. Data came from immunoSEQ multiplex PCR; TCRdb stores just in-frame clones and leaves some out. The sample contains about 130,000 clones, about nine tenths of which appear only once. Specimen: peripheral blood, collected on day 0 of AZD1222 vaccination. The source is an adult in good health.

This chain uses TRBV5-1 with TRBJ1-1; possibly TRBD1 for D (5 bases). Per the germline V gene, CDR1 is SGHRS and CDR2 is YFSETQ. Trimming took 3 bases from V and 1 from J, leaving 10 bases between them. The CDR3 is made up of 14 amino acids. The CDR3 DNA reads TGCGCCAGCAGCTCGTTAGGGGAGAACACTGAAGCTTTCTTT. Translated, it gives CASSSLGENTEAFF.

This clone has just a few counts. V is TRBV7-2 and J is TRBJ1-5; no clear D. Trimming removed 1 base at V and 0 bases at J, with 1 base between. The germline CDR1 and CDR2 sequences are SGHTA and FQGNSA. The CDR3 covers 13 residues. The CDR3 spells CASSLDSNQPQHF. The CDR3 DNA sequence: TGTGCCAGCAGCTTAGATAGCAATCAGCCCCAGCATTTT.

As DNA, the CDR3 is TGTGCCAGCAGCGTGACGGGGATTCAGTCACCCCTCCACTTT. Translated, it gives CASSVTGIQSPLHF. V and J are TRBV9 and TRBJ1-6; D gene unclear. The germline CDR1 and CDR2 sequences are SGDLS and YYNGEE. The CDR3 is 14 amino acids. V lost 2 bases to trimming and J lost 10 bases, with 13 bases between them.

This clone was seen once. The chain links TRBV19 to TRBJ1-5; a possible D gene is TRBD1 (6 bases). There are 16 residues in the CDR3. Germline CDR1 and CDR2: LNHDA and SQIVND (reference sequence). V lost 3 bases to trimming and J lost 2 bases, with 14 bases between them. This chain's CDR3 is CASSIPRGLGNQPQHF. The CDR3 region has the DNA TGTGCCAGTAGTATTCCCAGGGGATTGGGCAATCAGCCCCAGCATTTT. Drawing the rest from reference TRBV19 and TRBJ1-5, the complete variable domain is DGGITQSPKYLFRKEGQNVTLSCEQNLNHDAMYWYRQDPGQGLRLIYYSQIVNDFQKGDIAEGYSVSREKKESFPLTVTSAQKNPTAFYLCASSIPRGLGNQPQHFGDGTRLSIL.

The chain is built from TRBV4-1 and TRBJ1-5, with a tentative D call TRBD1 (5 bases). The CDR3 runs to 17 residues. CDR1 and CDR2 (germline): MGHRA, YSYEKL. Between the trimmed V and J ends, which lost 5 bases and 4 bases, there was a span of 21 bases. Here the CDR3 reads CASSNLRGVRGNQPQHF. The CDR3 bases are TGCGCCAGCAGCAACCTTCGTGGGGTGAGGGGAAATCAGCCCCAGCATTTT.

This clone was detected a few times. V gene TRBV30 combines with J gene TRBJ2-7, with TRBD2 as a possible D gene (6 bases). Between the trimmed V and J ends, which lost 3 bases and 1 base, there was a span of 10 bases. Germline CDR1 and CDR2: GTSNPN and SVGIG (reference sequence). This CDR3 region has 13 residues. The CDR3 protein is CAWSTGGSYEQYF. CDR3 nucleotides: TGTGCCTGGAGCACCGGGGGTTCCTACGAGCAGTACTTC.

The chain recombines TRBV7-8 with TRBJ1-2; TRBD1 aligns across 10 bases. Germline lookup yields CDR1 SGHVS and CDR2 FQNEAQ. The junction had 8 bases not matched to a gene; V was cut back by 8 bases and J by 2 bases. The CDR3 has 15 residues. The CDR3, as DNA: TGTGCCAGCCACCGGGGGACAGGGGAGAACTATGGCTACACCTTC. Amino acid sequence: CASHRGTGENYGYTF.

V and J are TRBV5-4 and TRBJ2-5; 10 bases fit TRBD2. Trimming at V came to 0 bases and at J to 2 bases, leaving 4 bases not matched to a gene. The CDR3 consists of 16 residues. CDR1 and CDR2 (germline): SGHNT, YYREEE (reference sequence). This CDR3 is CASSLVSGGSQETQYF. DNA for the CDR3: TGTGCCAGCAGCTTGGTTAGCGGGGGGTCGCAAGAGACCCAGTACTTC.

The chain has TRBV5-1 and TRBJ2-7; a weak D match, TRBD1 (5 bases). The V end lost 0 bases, the J end lost 5 bases, and 6 bases lay between the germline ends. The germline V gene has CDR1 SGHRS and CDR2 YFSETQ. The length of the CDR3 is 12 residues. The CDR3 DNA reads TGCGCCAGCAGCTTGGCAGGGAACGAGCAGTACTTC. This codes for CASSLAGNEQYF.

In DNA form, the CDR3 reads TGTGCCAGCAGCCTGGGAGTACGAGAAGCTTTCTTT. Translated: CASSLGVREAFF. This chain links TRBV3-1 (or the pseudogene TRBV3-2) with TRBJ1-1; D uncertain. The germline V gene has CDR1 LGHDT and CDR2 YNNKEL (reference sequence). This CDR3 has 12 residues. V lost 4 bases to trimming and J lost 8 bases, with 11 bases between them.

This clone was found once. The chain uses TRBV30 and TRBJ1-6; the D is unclear. The V end was cut by 0 bases, the J end by 7 bases, with 10 bases between. This CDR3 contains 14 residues. Germline V gene lookup returns CDR1 GTSNPN and CDR2 SVGIG (reference sequence). DNA for the CDR3: TGTGCCTGGAGTGTCCCTGTGGGGAATTCACCCCTCCACTTT. Translation gives CAWSVPVGNSPLHF.

The chain employs TRBV27 and TRBJ2-2, with D hard to call. V was clipped by 6 bases and J by 0 bases, with 11 bases between them. The CDR3 has 15 residues. Germline V gene data show CDR1 as MNHEY and CDR2 as SMNVEV (reference sequence). CDR3 DNA: TGTGCCAGCAGCTCCCACACTACGAACACCGGGGAGCTGTTTTTT. Amino acid sequence: CASSSHTTNTGELFF.

The V gene is TRBV5-1, the J gene TRBJ2-3, with 7 positions matching TRBD1. V trimming: 6 bases; J trimming: 2 bases; junction bases outside the gene matches: 6. The CDR3 has 14 amino acids. CDR1 is SGHRS and CDR2 is YFSETQ in the germline V gene. The CDR3 loop is CASTPGGTTDTQYF. In nucleotides, the CDR3 is TGCGCCAGCACCCCAGGGGGTACCACAGATACGCAGTATTTT.

This sequence joins TRBV30 and TRBJ2-7; 9 positions agree with TRBD2. V lost 3 bases, J lost 4 bases, and 4 bases stayed unmatched. The V gene's germline CDR1 is GTSNPN and CDR2 SVGIG (reference sequence). This CDR3 has 13 residues. CDR3 nucleotide sequence: TGTGCCTGGAGCCCGGGACTAGCTTACGAGCAGTACTTC. It is translated as CAWSPGLAYEQYF.

The chain combines TRBV7-6 with TRBJ2-5, with a weak D call TRBD2 (6 bases). Germline CDR1 reads SGHVS; CDR2 reads FNYEAQ. CDR3 length equals 15 residues. The germline V and J ends were trimmed by 5 bases and 5 bases, with 18 bases remaining between them. The CDR3, as DNA: TGTGCCAGCAGCCGGGGAGGACTTATGGGGGAGACCCAGTACTTC. Translation: CASSRGGLMGETQYF.

This clone was seen more than once but under ten times. The gene calls are TRBV9 and TRBJ2-7; D is perhaps TRBD2 (7 bases). Germline V gene data show CDR1 as SGDLS and CDR2 as YYNGEE. The CDR3 is 15 amino acids. V lost 4 bases and J 3 bases, leaving 17 bases between the germline ends. The CDR3 here is CASSPMGGLHYEQYF. As DNA, the CDR3 is TGTGCCAGCAGCCCCATGGGGGGGCTCCACTACGAGCAGTACTTC.

The chain's CDR3 is CASSGDRVLGEQYF. The DNA of the CDR3 is TGTGCCAGCAGCGGGGACAGGGTTCTCGGCGAGCAGTACTTC. The chain is built from TRBV11-1 and TRBJ2-7, with 9 bases identical to TRBD1. Per the germline V gene, CDR1 is SGHAT and CDR2 is FQDESV (reference sequence). The CDR3 totals 14 residues. The V gene end was trimmed by 5 bases and the J gene end by 6 bases; junction bases not matched to a gene: 8.

The chain is built from TRBV19 and TRBJ2-7; 10 bases are shared with TRBD1. The length of the CDR3 is 15 residues. V was clipped by 3 bases and J by 3 bases; unmatched bases: 5. Germline CDR1 is LNHDA and CDR2 is SQIVND (reference sequence). The CDR3 is CASSIKTGGLYEQYF. The CDR3 nucleotides read TGTGCCAGTAGTATTAAGACAGGGGGCCTCTACGAGCAGTACTTC.

The chain joins TRBV9 to TRBJ2-3; no clear D. Between the trimmed V and J ends, which lost 4 bases and 0 bases, there was a span of 9 bases. This CDR3 spans 14 amino acids. Germline loops: CDR1 SGDLS, CDR2 YYNGEE. The CDR3 protein is CASSSLTSTDTQYF. The CDR3 DNA sequence: TGTGCCAGCAGCTCCTTGACTAGCACAGATACGCAGTATTTT.

The chain uses TRBV25-1 and TRBJ2-2; D is perhaps TRBD1 (5 bases). V lost 9 bases to trimming and J lost 7 bases, with 15 bases between them. The CDR3 spans 13 residues. Per the germline V gene, CDR1 is MGHDK and CDR2 is SYGVNS. Here the CDR3 DNA reads TGTGCCAGTCTTCAGGGAAGTGGCGGGGAGCTGTTTTTT. Translated, it gives CASLQGSGGELFF.

The chain employs TRBV6-5 and TRBJ1-1; the match to TRBD1 covers 9 bases. The V segment lost 7 bases and the J segment 2 bases; nucleotides outside the gene matches: 8. This CDR3 contains 15 residues. The V gene's germline CDR1 is MNHEY and CDR2 SVGAGI. CDR3 protein: CASITGGIGNTEAFF. The CDR3 coding sequence is TGTGCCAGCATCACAGGGGGCATAGGAAACACTGAAGCTTTCTTT.

The rearrangement uses TRBV5-1 and TRBJ1-1; D possibly corresponds to TRBD1 (5 bases). V lost 1 base to trimming and J lost 4 bases, with 11 bases between them. CDR1 is SGHRS and CDR2 is YFSETQ in the germline V gene. CDR3 length: 14 residues. CDR3 bases: TGCGCCAGCAGCTTGTCGGGAAGGGGCACTGAAGCTTTCTTT. It specifies CASSLSGRGTEAFF.

The chain combines TRBV5-1 with TRBJ1-6; D not resolved. Trimming took 0 bases from V and 0 from J, leaving 4 bases between them. This CDR3 is 15 amino acids long. Germline lookup yields CDR1 SGHRS and CDR2 YFSETQ. In DNA, the CDR3 is TGCGCCAGCAGCTTGGAGGCCTCCTATAATTCACCCCTCCACTTT. This codes for CASSLEASYNSPLHF.

The chain is built from TRBV7-2 and TRBJ1-1; D is perhaps TRBD1 (5 bases). Trimming took 5 bases from V and 5 from J, leaving 18 bases between them. This CDR3 spans 15 amino acids. CDR1 and CDR2 from the germline V gene are SGHTA and FQGNSA. The CDR3 DNA reads as TGTGCCAGCAGCCCACAATCAGCGAGGGGTACTGAAGCTTTCTTT. Translating gives CASSPQSARGTEAFF.

This chain connects TRBV12-3 or TRBV12-4 to TRBJ1-1; D is undetermined. Deletions cut 1 base from V and 5 bases from J, with 8 bases between. There are 13 residues in the CDR3. CDR3 nucleotide sequence: TGTGCCAGCAGTTTAGGGAGTAAAACTGAAGCTTTCTTT. It translates to CASSLGSKTEAFF.

CDR3 protein: CASSPITSGGGERSDTQYF. The CDR3 DNA reads as TGTGCCAGCAGCCCAATAACTAGCGGGGGCGGGGAGAGATCAGATACGCAGTATTTT. The V gene is TRBV7-3, the J gene TRBJ2-3; 11 positions agree with TRBD2. CDR3 length equals 19 residues. Germline V CDR1 and CDR2: SGHTA, FQGTGA. V lost 5 bases to trimming and J lost 4 bases; unmatched junction nucleotides: 17.

V usage is TRBV29-1 and J usage is TRBJ1-1; D gene unclear. This CDR3 is built from 13 residues. V dropped 8 bases and J dropped 10 bases, with 23 bases sitting between them. CDR1 and CDR2 from the germline V gene are SQVTM and ANQGSEA. The CDR3, as DNA: TGCAGCACATGGGAGTTCGCAAACGCAAGAGCTTTCTTT. It is translated as CSTWEFANARAFF.

For the CDR3, the DNA is TGTGCCAGCTCACCACCGCAGGGACATAACCCTAAGATAATGGGAAACACCATATATTTT. Translated: CASSPPQGHNPKIMGNTIYF. The gene calls are TRBV18 and TRBJ1-3; tentatively, D is TRBD1 (6 bases). V lost 0 bases to trimming and J lost 4 bases, with 25 bases between them. This CDR3 is built from 20 residues. CDR1 is KGHSH and CDR2 is LQKENI in the germline V gene.

The CDR3 bases are TGCGCCAGCAGCCAAGGGGAGAGATTTGAGCAGTTCTTC. Translating gives CASSQGERFEQFF. The chain carries TRBV4-1 and TRBJ2-1; TRBD2 might be the D (5 bases). CDR3 length equals 13 residues. Trimming removed 1 base at V and 9 bases at J, with 10 bases between. The V gene's germline CDR1 is MGHRA and CDR2 YSYEKL.